This T cell receptor beta chain was sequenced for a study of OX40 agonist ivuxolimab in advanced cancers. On the study more broadly: Partial response was recorded in three patients: one hepatocellular carcinoma and two cutaneous melanoma cases.

Data came from immunoSEQ multiplex PCR; TCRdb stores just in-frame clones and leaves some out. The sample has some 64,000 clones; around 90% are singletons. Worth noting for this clone: Its target is not known.

General observations from the study: CD8+ T cells averaged more expanded clones than CD4+.

CDR1 is MGHRA, CDR2 YSYEKL, per germline. This CDR3 has 14 amino acids. V was clipped by 1 base and J by 7 bases, with 13 bases between them. V gene TRBV4-1 combines with J gene TRBJ1-1, with a weak D call TRBD1 (5 bases). The sequence was obtained from an adult with an advanced solid tumor such as melanoma, head and neck, liver or kidney cancer. The material sequenced was CD4+ or CD8+ T cells sorted from blood, taken in a trial of the OX40 agonist ivuxolimab. The DNA of the CDR3 is TGCGCCAGCAGCCAAGCAGGGACCGACGTTGAAGCTTTCTTT. Protein sequence: CASSQAGTDVEAFF.